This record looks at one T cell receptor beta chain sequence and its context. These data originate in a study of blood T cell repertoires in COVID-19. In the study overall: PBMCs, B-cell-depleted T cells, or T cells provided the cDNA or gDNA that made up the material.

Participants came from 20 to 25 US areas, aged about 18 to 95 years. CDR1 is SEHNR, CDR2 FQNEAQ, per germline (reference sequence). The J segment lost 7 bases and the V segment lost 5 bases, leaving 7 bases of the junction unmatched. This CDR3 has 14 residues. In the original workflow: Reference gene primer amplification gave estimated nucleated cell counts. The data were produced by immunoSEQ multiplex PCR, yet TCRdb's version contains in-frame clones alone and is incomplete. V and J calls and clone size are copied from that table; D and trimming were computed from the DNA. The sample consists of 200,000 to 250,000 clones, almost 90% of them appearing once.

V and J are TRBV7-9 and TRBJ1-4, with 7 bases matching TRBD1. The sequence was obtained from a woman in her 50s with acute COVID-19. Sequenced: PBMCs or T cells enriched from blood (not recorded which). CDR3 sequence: CASSPDRSGEKLFF. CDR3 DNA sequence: TGTGCCAGCAGCCCGGACAGGAGTGGTGAAAAACTGTTTTTT.